The 29 T cell receptor beta chains below come from one sample, sequenced in a study of beta chain features in type 1 diabetes. Their antigens remain unidentified. Study-wide results and limits: Type 1 diabetes patients had TCRB CDR3s that were shorter (moderately but significantly so) in all four CD4+ subsets.

Expressed TCRB transcripts were sequenced after all isolated RNA was converted to cDNA. Here immunoSEQ multiplex PCR was the method, and the copy in TCRdb shows in-frame clones only, minus some. The sample includes a few hundred thousand clones, about 13% of them seen just once. The material sequenced was naive CD4+ T cells from blood. Receptor source: a young woman with type 1 diabetes.

The gene calls are TRBV4-1 and TRBJ2-1, with TRBD1 matching over 7 bases. The CDR3 covers 15 residues. Germline trimming cut 4 bases from V and 4 bases from J; bases unmatched to any gene: 7. Looked up from germline, CDR1 is MGHRA and CDR2 is YSYEKL. The CDR3: CASSRGQETYNEQFF. CDR3 sequence (DNA): TGCGCCAGCAGCCGTGGACAGGAGACTTACAATGAGCAGTTCTTC.

This clone was picked up a small number of times. The chain recombines TRBV7-9 with TRBJ2-1; TRBD2 matches at 7 bases. The CDR3 length is 15 residues. The germline V gene has CDR1 SEHNR and CDR2 FQNEAQ (reference sequence). Unmatched junction bases numbered 3, after V lost 4 bases and J lost 0 bases. Here the CDR3 reads CASSSQRGSYNEQFF. CDR3 coding DNA: TGTGCCAGCAGCTCTCAGCGGGGCTCCTACAATGAGCAGTTCTTC.

The genes are TRBV20-1 and TRBJ2-1; D gene ambiguous. The V gene lost 3 bases and the J gene lost 5 bases, with 2 bases spanning the gap. The germline gives CDR1 DFQATT, CDR2 SNEGSKA (reference sequence). The CDR3 runs 10 residues. CDR3 in DNA: TGCAGTGCTAGTAACAATGAGCAGTTCTTC. Its translation is CSASNNEQFF.

The rearrangement uses TRBV2 and TRBJ1-2; D is perhaps TRBD1 (5 bases). V was clipped by 6 bases and J by 6 bases, with 14 bases between them. This CDR3 region has 13 residues. CDR1 and CDR2 from the germline V gene are SNHLY and FYNNEI. CDR3 sequence reads: CASSRDLYDGYTF. Written as DNA, the CDR3 is TGTGCCAGCAGCCGGGACTTATATGATGGCTACACCTTC.

This clone was found a few times. Distinct nucleotide sequences in the sample also encode this CDR3. The rearrangement links TRBV7-2 to TRBJ2-1; D may be TRBD2 (6 bases). Germline-derived CDR1 and CDR2 are SGHTA and FQGNSA. Trimming stripped 1 base from V and 1 base from J, with 8 bases between. The CDR3 extends over 15 amino acids. The CDR3 DNA follows: TGTGCCAGCAGCTTAGGGCGGGGATCCTACAATGAGCAGTTCTTC. Translation gives CASSLGRGSYNEQFF.

The chain joins TRBV7-2 to TRBJ2-1; TRBD1 aligns across 9 bases. CDR3 size: 15 residues. The germline gives CDR1 SGHTA, CDR2 FQGNSA. Unmatched junction bases numbered 8, after V lost 6 bases and J lost 5 bases. For the CDR3, the DNA is TGTGCCAGCAGGAAAAGACAGGGGGATCACAATGAGCAGTTCTTC. This translates into CASRKRQGDHNEQFF.

V gene TRBV5-1 combines with J gene TRBJ2-5, with a tentative D call TRBD2 (6 bases). Trimming cost V 0 bases and J 3 bases, with 12 bases left between them. The CDR3 totals 15 residues. Germline CDR1 and CDR2: SGHRS and YFSETQ. CDR3 in amino acids: CASSLEARREETQYF. CDR3 nucleotide sequence: TGCGCCAGCAGCTTGGAGGCCAGGAGGGAAGAGACCCAGTACTTC. Looking up the rest from reference TRBV5-1 and TRBJ2-5 gives the full variable domain: KAGVTQTPRYLIKTRGQQVTLSCSPISGHRSVSWYQQTPGQGLQFLFEYFSETQRNKGNFPGRFSGRQFSNSRSEMNVSTLELGDSALYLCASSLEARREETQYFGPGTRLLVL.

The V and J genes are TRBV19 and TRBJ1-1, with D hard to call. The CDR3 contains 11 residues. Trimming shortened V by 5 bases and J by 5 bases, and 6 bases separated the two germline ends. CDR1 and CDR2 (germline): LNHDA, SQIVND (reference sequence). The CDR3 sequence: CASSERTEAFF. The CDR3 region has the DNA TGTGCCAGTAGTGAGAGGACTGAAGCTTTCTTT.

This sequence joins TRBV7-9 and TRBJ2-5; TRBD1 aligns across 9 bases. The germline V gene has CDR1 SEHNR and CDR2 FQNEAQ (reference sequence). The CDR3 spans 19 residues. Trimming removed 1 base from V and 4 bases from J; junction bases left unmatched: 16. CDR3 in amino acids: CASSLEVSYGTGQRETQYF. CDR3 bases: TGTGCCAGCAGCTTAGAGGTGTCCTACGGGACAGGGCAGAGAGAGACCCAGTACTTC.

The chain has TRBV5-4 and TRBJ2-3; 9 nucleotides match TRBD2. Germline CDR1 SGHNT, CDR2 YYREEE (reference sequence). The CDR3 spans 15 residues. V dropped 1 base and J dropped 2; count of bases not matched to a gene: 2. The CDR3 region is CASSLTSGFTDTQYF. CDR3 bases: TGTGCCAGCAGCTTGACTAGCGGGTTCACAGATACGCAGTATTTT.

The rearrangement links TRBV29-1 to TRBJ1-2; TRBD1 might be the D (5 bases). The V gene's germline CDR1 is SQVTM and CDR2 ANQGSEA. The V end lost 4 bases, the J end lost 0 bases, and 18 bases lay between the germline ends. The CDR3 has 16 residues. CDR3: CSVGSRWGGANYGYTF. The CDR3 nucleotides read TGCAGCGTTGGTTCGCGGTGGGGAGGGGCTAACTATGGCTACACCTTC.

The chain links TRBV5-4 to TRBJ2-7, with 7 bases matching TRBD1. This CDR3 spans 14 amino acids. Losses at the gene ends were 3 bases for V and 2 bases for J; bases not matched to a gene: 5. CDR1 is SGHNT and CDR2 is YYREEE in the germline V gene (reference sequence). Here the CDR3 reads CASSSRDRTYEQYF. As DNA, the CDR3 is TGTGCCAGCAGCTCCCGGGACAGAACCTACGAGCAGTACTTC. Drawing the rest from reference TRBV5-4 and TRBJ2-7, the complete variable domain is ETGVTQSPTHLIKTRGQQVTLRCSSQSGHNTVSWYQQALGQGPQFIFQYYREEENGRGNFPPRFSGLQFPNYSSELNVNALELDDSALYLCASSSRDRTYEQYFGPGTRLTVT.

The chain couples TRBV7-9 to TRBJ1-1, with TRBD1 matching 7 bases. Trimming took 7 bases from V and 3 from J; bases not matched to a gene: 14. The CDR3 length is 16 residues. Germline loops: CDR1 SEHNR, CDR2 FQNEAQ (reference sequence). CDR3 in amino acids: CASTEVPGGWDTEAFF. Here the CDR3 DNA reads TGTGCCAGCACGGAGGTTCCAGGGGGATGGGACACTGAAGCTTTCTTT.

A few counts support this clone. In DNA, the CDR3 is TGTGCCAGCAGTGAATTGAAATGGGGCTCGTACCAAGAGACCCAGTACTTC. It specifies CASSELKWGSYQETQYF. The chain links TRBV25-1 to TRBJ2-5; tentative D call: TRBD1 (5 bases). Trimming took off 1 base at V and 0 bases at J, with 15 bases between the two ends. Germline lookup yields CDR1 MGHDK and CDR2 SYGVNS. The CDR3 has 17 residues.

In this sample, this clone turned up a few times. The genes are TRBV4-1 and TRBJ2-5; D possibly corresponds to TRBD2 (6 bases). Between the trimmed V and J ends, which lost 4 bases and 5 bases, there was a span of 17 bases. From germline, CDR1 is MGHRA and CDR2 YSYEKL. The CDR3 extends over 15 amino acids. This CDR3 reads CASSPGGPRGETQYF. The DNA for the CDR3 is TGCGCCAGCAGCCCCGGGGGTCCCCGAGGGGAGACCCAGTACTTC.

The J gene is TRBJ2-2, the V gene TRBV7-2; 9 bases match TRBD2. There are 14 residues in the CDR3. Germline-derived CDR1 and CDR2 are SGHTA and FQGNSA. Trimming at V came to 4 bases and at J to 8 bases, leaving 5 bases not matched to a gene. The CDR3 bases are TGTGCCAGCAGCTGGCTAGCGGGGCCGGGGGAGCTGTTTTTT. Translated: CASSWLAGPGELFF.

V gene TRBV25-1 combines with J gene TRBJ2-1; 9 bases align to TRBD2. The ends lost 1 base at V and 14 bases at J; junction bases unmatched: 12. CDR1 and CDR2 (germline): MGHDK, SYGVNS. This CDR3 region has 15 residues. The CDR3 protein is CASSESWDTSGFKFF. The CDR3 bases are TGTGCCAGCAGTGAATCTTGGGATACTAGCGGGTTTAAGTTCTTC.

This clone was recorded a few times. V usage is TRBV7-2 and J usage is TRBJ2-5; D not certain. The CDR3 covers 16 residues. V was shortened by 0 bases and J by 5 bases, with 16 bases between the two germline ends. Germline loops: CDR1 SGHTA, CDR2 FQGNSA. The DNA of the CDR3 is TGTGCCAGCAGCTTAGCTCAGTCGGTGCGGCTCGAGACCCAGTACTTC. Residues: CASSLAQSVRLETQYF.

J is TRBJ2-7 and V is TRBV6-6, with D tentatively TRBD1 (5 bases). Trimming left V 6 bases short and J 1 base short, with 10 bases between. CDR1 is MNHNY and CDR2 is SVGAGI in the germline V gene (reference sequence). The CDR3 spans 13 residues. DNA for the CDR3: TGTGCCAGCAGCACCCCAGGGTCCTACGAGCAGTACGTC. It specifies CASSTPGSYEQYV.

This clone was counted only a few times. The V gene is TRBV30, the J gene TRBJ2-7, with 7 bases that match TRBD2. The CDR3 is 14 amino acids. The junction had 11 bases not matched to a gene; V was cut back by 7 bases and J by 2 bases. Germline V gene data show CDR1 as GTSNPN and CDR2 as SVGIG (reference sequence). The DNA for the CDR3 is TGTGCCTTATCCCGGGACTATCCTCCCTACGAGCAGTACTTC. Its protein is CALSRDYPPYEQYF.

This clone came up a few times. This chain uses TRBV28 with TRBJ1-2, with a possible D match to TRBD1 (6 bases). V was shortened by 2 bases and J by 4 bases, with 14 bases between the two germline ends. Germline V lookup: CDR1 MDHEN, CDR2 SYDVKM. The CDR3 has 15 residues. The CDR3 loop is CASSLGGRPPYGYTF. The CDR3 region has the DNA TGTGCCAGCAGTTTAGGGGGCAGGCCTCCCTATGGCTACACCTTC.

This clone was found a few times. This chain connects TRBV9 to TRBJ1-1; 10 bases line up with TRBD1. The germline CDR1 and CDR2 sequences are SGDLS and YYNGEE. The CDR3 sequence is 13 residues long. The trim removed 4 bases at V and 8 bases at J, leaving 5 bases unmatched. The CDR3 here is CASSPPGQGEAFF. In nucleotides, the CDR3 is TGTGCCAGCAGCCCGCCGGGACAGGGGGAAGCTTTCTTT.

The V and J genes are TRBV7-3 and TRBJ2-2; 7 nucleotides match TRBD1. Germline V gene lookup returns CDR1 SGHTA and CDR2 FQGTGA. The ends lost 1 base at V and 8 bases at J; junction bases unmatched: 10. CDR3 length: 16 residues. The CDR3 region has the DNA TGTGCCAGCAGCTTAAGAGGGACAGTGGCCGTGGGGGAGCTGTTTTTT. This sequence encodes CASSLRGTVAVGELFF.

This clone occurred a few times. In DNA, the CDR3 is TGCAGCGCCGTATTTCGGTCGGACTATGGCTACACCTTC. It yields the protein CSAVFRSDYGYTF. This sequence joins TRBV29-1 and TRBJ1-2; D is unresolved. V lost 7 bases, J lost 3 bases, and 15 bases lay in between. Germline V gives CDR1 SQVTM, CDR2 ANQGSEA. CDR3 length: 13 amino acids. The full variable domain, rest sourced from reference TRBV29-1 and TRBJ1-2, is SAVISQKPSRDICQRGTSLTIQCQVDSQVTMMFWYRQQPGQSLTLIATANQGSEATYESGFVIDKFPISRPNLTFSTLTVSNMSPEDSSIYLCSAVFRSDYGYTFGSGTRLTVV.

This clone turned up a few times. This chain links TRBV18 with TRBJ2-1; TRBD2 aligns across 8 bases. The CDR3 sequence is 16 residues long. The germline CDR1 and CDR2 sequences are KGHSH and LQKENI. After removal of 4 bases from V and 0 bases from J, the junction contained 5 bases not matched to a gene. The CDR3 loop reads CASSLLADSSYNEQFF. The CDR3 coding sequence is TGTGCCAGCTCACTACTAGCGGATAGCTCCTACAATGAGCAGTTCTTC.

J is TRBJ2-5 and V is TRBV18; 12 bases fit TRBD2. Trimming at V came to 3 bases and at J to 5 bases, leaving 10 bases not matched to a gene. The CDR3 consists of 17 residues. Germline CDR1 and CDR2: KGHSH and LQKENI. CDR3 amino acids: CASSPRLAGGPYETQYF. CDR3 DNA: TGTGCCAGCTCACCCCGCCTAGCGGGAGGGCCCTATGAGACCCAGTACTTC.

This clone has just a few counts. Other nucleotide sequences in the sample specify the same CDR3. CDR3 DNA: TGCAGCGTGGGGGGGAGGATGAACACTGAAGCTTTCTTT. Encoded protein: CSVGGRMNTEAFF. J is TRBJ1-1 and V is TRBV29-1, with a possible D match to TRBD1 (5 bases). Looked up from germline, CDR1 is SQVTM and CDR2 is ANQGSEA. The CDR3 consists of 13 residues. Trimming stripped 6 bases from V and 0 bases from J, with 11 bases between. Drawing the rest from reference TRBV29-1 and TRBJ1-1, the complete variable domain is SAVISQKPSRDICQRGTSLTIQCQVDSQVTMMFWYRQQPGQSLTLIATANQGSEATYESGFVIDKFPISRPNLTFSTLTVSNMSPEDSSIYLCSVGGRMNTEAFFGQGTRLTVV.

This clone was seen a handful of times. This sequence joins TRBV4-3 and TRBJ1-4; tentative D call: TRBD1 (5 bases). Germline V gene sequence: CDR1 LGHNA, CDR2 YSLEER. The CDR3 is made up of 17 amino acids. V was cut by 1 base and J by 4 bases, with 16 bases left in between. CDR3 amino acids: CASSQAGTPGLNEKLFF. CDR3 in DNA: TGCGCCAGCAGCCAAGCTGGGACCCCGGGACTTAATGAAAAACTGTTTTTT.

This clone has only a few counts. This chain connects TRBV7-8 to TRBJ2-6; TRBD2 matches at 14 bases. Trimming cost V 2 bases and J 0 bases; bases outside gene matches: 9. The CDR3 is made up of 21 amino acids. Germline V gene lookup returns CDR1 SGHVS and CDR2 FQNEAQ. In DNA form, the CDR3 reads TGTGCCAGCAGCTTACTTCGGACTAGCGGGAGGAGTTACTCTGGGGCCAACGTCCTGACTTTC. This encodes CASSLLRTSGRSYSGANVLTF.